Following are 28 T cell receptor beta chains from one sample sequenced in a study of breast tumors, draining lymph nodes, adjacent tissues. One entry per CDR3 protein results from TCRdb running MiXCR on the multiplex PCR reads. The table records around 13,000 distinct CDR3 sequences, 55% to 75% of them present only once. The sample consisted of tumor-adjacent breast tissue. The receptors were sampled from a female donor with breast cancer. Some clones in this sample may be carry-over from other donors' samples.

The table lists this clonotype with a few counts. The rearrangement uses TRBV6-1 and TRBJ2-1, with 12 bases aligning to TRBD2. Trimming took 2 bases from V and 1 from J; bases not matched to a gene: 9. CDR1 is MNHNS and CDR2 is SASEGT in the germline V gene. The CDR3 is 19 residues long. The CDR3 protein is CASSERLPGTSGSYNEQFF. CDR3 sequence (DNA): TGTGCCAGCAGTGAACGACTCCCCGGGACTAGCGGGTCCTACAATGAGCAGTTCTTC.

This clonotype was detected many times. The J gene is TRBJ2-7, the V gene TRBV28, with unresolved D. Trimming removed 3 bases at V and 0 bases at J, with 15 bases between. CDR1 is MDHEN, CDR2 SYDVKM, per germline. CDR3 length: 16 residues. The CDR3 loop reads CASSFSWFGNSYEQYF. CDR3 nucleotides: TGTGCCAGCAGTTTTTCATGGTTCGGCAACTCCTACGAGCAGTACTTC. Supplemented by reference TRBV28 and TRBJ2-7, the full variable domain reads DVKVTQSSRYLVKRTGEKVFLECVQDMDHENMFWYRQDPGLGLRLIYFSYDVKMKEKGDIPEGYSVSREKKERFSLILESASTNQTSMYLCASSFSWFGNSYEQYFGPGTRLTVT.

The chain has TRBV9 and TRBJ2-3; 10 positions agree with TRBD2. CDR3 size: 16 residues. Looked up from germline, CDR1 is SGDLS and CDR2 is YYNGEE. V was clipped by 3 bases and J by 2 bases; unmatched bases: 6. The CDR3 loop is CASSGIAGGYTDTQYF. The CDR3 nucleotides read TGTGCCAGCAGCGGGATAGCGGGAGGATACACAGATACGCAGTATTTT.

The V call is TRBV30, the J call TRBJ2-7, with 9 bases aligning to TRBD1. The germline V gene encodes CDR1 GTSNPN and CDR2 SVGIG (reference sequence). The CDR3 runs 13 residues. Trimming at V came to 3 bases and at J to 1 base, leaving 1 base not matched to a gene. Here the CDR3 reads CAWRGTGSYEQYF. In DNA form, the CDR3 reads TGTGCCTGGAGGGGGACAGGGTCCTACGAGCAGTACTTC.

By its share, this clonotype is medium-sized. The rearrangement links TRBV27 to TRBJ2-7; no clear D. The germline V and J ends were trimmed by 4 bases and 6 bases, with 10 bases remaining between them. Per germline, CDR1 MNHEY and CDR2 SMNVEV (reference sequence). The CDR3 runs to 12 residues. CDR3 nucleotide sequence: TGTGCCAGCAGTTCCTCTAAGGGCGAGCAGTACTTC. Its translation: CASSSSKGEQYF.

The J gene is TRBJ1-2, the V gene TRBV6-5, with TRBD1 matching 11 bases. Germline assignment: CDR1 MNHEY and CDR2 SVGAGI. V was clipped by 6 bases and J by 4 bases; unmatched bases: 4. This CDR3 is built from 14 residues. The CDR3 nucleotides are TGTGCCAGCAGAGAGGGACAGGGGGTCTATGGCTACACCTTC. Translated, it gives CASREGQGVYGYTF.

This clonotype appeared many times. This rearrangement joins TRBV7-2 to TRBJ1-4; the D gene is possibly TRBD1 (5 bases). The CDR3 length is 17 residues. From germline, CDR1 is SGHTA and CDR2 FQGNSA. V lost 1 base and J 4 bases, leaving 16 bases between the germline ends. The CDR3: CASSLVGRAWGNEKLFF. The CDR3 region has the DNA TGTGCCAGCAGCTTAGTTGGCAGGGCTTGGGGTAATGAAAAACTGTTTTTT.

This clonotype is medium-sized within its sample. V is TRBV2 and J is TRBJ2-1; 10 positions agree with TRBD2. CDR1 and CDR2 (germline): SNHLY, FYNNEI. The CDR3 contains 17 residues. V gave up 8 bases and J gave up 0 bases; unmatched junction bases: 10. The CDR3 nucleotides read TGTGCCAGCGCCAGCGGGAGGGCCTTTGGCTCCTACAATGAGCAGTTCTTC. Translation gives CASASGRAFGSYNEQFF. Combining the CDR3 with reference TRBV2 and TRBJ2-1 gives the whole variable domain EPEVTQTPSHQVTQMGQEVILRCVPISNHLYFYWYRQILGQKVEFLVSFYNNEISEKSEIFDDQFSVERPDGSNFTLKIRSTKLEDSAMYFCASASGRAFGSYNEQFFGPGTRLTVL.

The chain joins TRBV7-2 to TRBJ2-7; tentatively, D is TRBD1 or TRBD2 (5 bases each). Germline lookup yields CDR1 SGHTA and CDR2 FQGNSA. This CDR3 is 14 amino acids long. The V and J ends lost 5 bases and 0 bases respectively, with 11 bases between them. This CDR3 is CASSRDGFSYEQYF. CDR3 sequence (DNA): TGTGCCAGCAGCAGGGACGGATTCTCCTACGAGCAGTACTTC.

The chain combines TRBV12-5 with TRBJ2-3; D is perhaps TRBD1 or TRBD2 (5 bases each). Germline V lookup: CDR1 LGHNT, CDR2 FRNRAP. V was cut by 6 bases and J by 5 bases, with 21 bases left in between. This CDR3 has 16 residues. CDR3 sequence (DNA): TGTGCTAGTGGCGGCCCCCAGGGACCAAGGGTAGATACGCAGTATTTT. Its protein is CASGGPQGPRVDTQYF.

In the case of this clonotype: A junction end diverges from the germline sequence, so it may reflect a read error. The V gene is TRBV7-9, the J gene TRBJ2-2; the match to TRBD1 covers 7 bases. The length of the CDR3 is 15 residues. Germline-derived CDR1 and CDR2 are SEHNR and FQNEAQ (reference sequence). For the CDR3, the DNA is TGTGCCAGCAGCCGGGGACAGCCGAACTCCGGGGAGCTGTTTTTT. Encoded protein: CASSRGQPNSGELFF.

This clonotype showed up many times. This chain joins TRBV3-1 and TRBJ2-2, with a weak D call TRBD1 (6 bases). Per the germline V gene, CDR1 is LGHDT and CDR2 is YNNKEL (reference sequence). The CDR3 has 13 residues. V was shortened by 1 base and J by 6 bases, with 6 bases between the two germline ends. The CDR3 reads CASSQGTAGELFF. DNA for the CDR3: TGTGCCAGCAGCCAAGGGACAGCCGGGGAGCTGTTTTTT.

This clonotype was observed a few times. This chain joins TRBV5-1 and TRBJ2-1; the match to TRBD2 covers 7 bases. The V and J ends lost 6 bases and 4 bases, in that order; junction bases with no gene match: 19. CDR1 and CDR2 (germline): SGHRS, YFSETQ. This CDR3 has 18 amino acids. The CDR3 DNA follows: TGCGCCAGCAAGTCATCTACCAGCGGCGGGGGTACTTACAATGAGCAGTTCTTC. This encodes CASKSSTSGGGTYNEQFF.

This clonotype counts as medium-sized. The V gene is TRBV7-3, the J gene TRBJ2-1, with 11 bases matching TRBD2. Germline CDR1 reads SGHTA; CDR2 reads FQGTGA. J lost 6 bases, V lost 5 bases, and 6 bases had no gene match. The CDR3 length is 15 residues. CDR3 in amino acids: CASSTSGLAANEQFF. The CDR3 DNA follows: TGTGCCAGCAGCACTTCGGGACTAGCGGCCAATGAGCAGTTCTTC.

The chain uses TRBV20-1 and TRBJ2-1; 8 nucleotides line up with TRBD2. The V and J ends lost 6 bases and 8 bases, in that order; junction bases with no gene match: 6. Germline CDR1 and CDR2: DFQATT and SNEGSKA (reference sequence). This CDR3 spans 12 amino acids. The CDR3: CSARTSLDEQFF. For the CDR3, the DNA is TGCAGTGCCCGGACTAGCCTGGATGAGCAGTTCTTC.

This clonotype was counted once. The chain combines TRBV29-1 with TRBJ1-2; no clear D. Germline CDR1 is SQVTM and CDR2 is ANQGSEA. This CDR3 spans 13 amino acids. V was shortened by 3 bases and J by 7 bases, with 15 bases between the two germline ends. The CDR3 reads CSVEQRDRRGYTF. CDR3 DNA: TGCAGCGTTGAGCAGAGGGATCGCCGTGGCTACACCTTC.

This rearrangement joins TRBV20-1 to TRBJ1-5; D might be TRBD1 (6 bases). The CDR3 consists of 15 residues. V was cut by 3 bases and J by 4 bases, with 16 bases left in between. The V gene's germline CDR1 is DFQATT and CDR2 SNEGSKA (reference sequence). The CDR3 is CSASLLEGGNQPQHF. The DNA of the CDR3 is TGCAGTGCTAGTCTCTTGGAGGGGGGGAATCAGCCCCAGCATTTT.

This clonotype has ten or more counts. The rearrangement joins TRBV30 to TRBJ2-1; no clear D. Germline CDR1 and CDR2: GTSNPN and SVGIG (reference sequence). This CDR3 spans 12 amino acids. V shed 0 bases and J shed 4 bases, with 4 bases lying between them. The CDR3 sequence: CAWSVHYNEQFF. The DNA of the CDR3 is TGTGCCTGGAGTGTACATTACAATGAGCAGTTCTTC.

This chain uses TRBV7-9 with TRBJ2-7; D tentatively fits TRBD1 or TRBD2 (6 bases each). Germline V lookup: CDR1 SEHNR, CDR2 FQNEAQ (reference sequence). V was clipped by 1 base and J by 3 bases, with 10 bases between them. CDR3 length equals 14 residues. The CDR3 DNA reads TGTGCCAGCAGCTTAGGGGGGGCCCTCTACGAGCAGTACTTC. This translates into CASSLGGALYEQYF.

The chain uses TRBV7-2 and TRBJ2-1; TRBD2 aligns across 7 bases. V dropped 0 bases and J dropped 4; count of bases not matched to a gene: 3. Germline CDR1 and CDR2: SGHTA and FQGNSA. This CDR3 is 15 amino acids long. CDR3 loop: CASSLAGGNYNEQFF. CDR3 in DNA: TGTGCCAGCAGCTTAGCGGGAGGGAATTACAATGAGCAGTTCTTC.

V gene TRBV7-8 combines with J gene TRBJ2-6, with no clear D. This CDR3 contains 15 residues. V dropped 2 bases and J dropped 2 bases, with 7 bases sitting between them. Germline CDR1 and CDR2: SGHVS and FQNEAQ. The CDR3 region is CASSLSGAGANVLTF. In DNA form, the CDR3 reads TGTGCCAGCAGCTTAAGTGGAGCTGGGGCCAACGTCCTGACTTTC.

The chain has TRBV5-1 and TRBJ2-5; D is ambiguous. The germline V gene has CDR1 SGHRS and CDR2 YFSETQ. The CDR3 sequence is 11 residues long. Trimming cost V 2 bases and J 3 bases, with 2 bases left between them. Here the CDR3 reads CASSFEETQYF. The CDR3 DNA is TGCGCCAGCAGCTTCGAAGAGACCCAGTACTTC.

The V and J genes are TRBV3-1 and TRBJ1-2; D gene uncertain. V was shortened by 1 base and J by 4 bases, with 1 base between the two germline ends. Germline V gives CDR1 LGHDT, CDR2 YNNKEL (reference sequence). CDR3 length: 11 residues. CDR3: CASSQGYGYTF. The CDR3, as DNA: TGTGCCAGCAGCCAAGGCTATGGCTACACCTTC.

The CDR3: CASSPQVISGNTIYF. CDR3 nucleotides: TGTGCCAGCAGCCCCCAGGTTATCTCTGGAAACACCATATATTTT. This sequence joins TRBV12-3 or TRBV12-4 and TRBJ1-3; D is uncertain. V was cut by 6 bases and J by 0 bases, with 12 bases left in between. This CDR3 has 15 residues.

This clonotype was found many times. The gene calls are TRBV28 and TRBJ2-3, with 10 bases fitting TRBD1. This CDR3 contains 16 residues. Germline-derived CDR1 and CDR2 are MDHEN and SYDVKM. The junction had 6 bases not matched to a gene; V was cut back by 4 bases and J by 2 bases. The CDR3 here is CASSSGTGEFTDTQYF. The CDR3 coding sequence is TGTGCCAGCAGTTCCGGGACAGGGGAATTCACAGATACGCAGTATTTT. Supplemented by reference TRBV28 and TRBJ2-3, the full variable domain reads DVKVTQSSRYLVKRTGEKVFLECVQDMDHENMFWYRQDPGLGLRLIYFSYDVKMKEKGDIPEGYSVSREKKERFSLILESASTNQTSMYLCASSSGTGEFTDTQYFGPGTRLTVL.

This clonotype was recorded at least ten times. V is TRBV19 and J is TRBJ2-2; 10 bases fit TRBD2. Germline lookup yields CDR1 LNHDA and CDR2 SQIVND (reference sequence). V was clipped by 3 bases and J by 6 bases; unmatched bases: 22. The CDR3 runs to 21 residues. CDR3 amino acids: CASSITLGAGGGDKGPGELFF. Here the CDR3 DNA reads TGTGCCAGTAGTATCACCCTCGGAGCGGGAGGGGGGGATAAAGGGCCCGGGGAGCTGTTTTTT.

CDR3: CASSGDRGQETQYF. The CDR3 coding sequence is TGTGCCAGCAGTGGGGACAGGGGCCAAGAGACCCAGTACTTC. The chain links TRBV2 to TRBJ2-5; 10 bases line up with TRBD1. The CDR3 extends over 14 amino acids. The germline CDR1 and CDR2 sequences are SNHLY and FYNNEI. V lost 4 bases, J lost 1 base, and 0 bases stayed unmatched.

The rearrangement joins TRBV12-3 or TRBV12-4 to TRBJ2-7, with a possible D match to TRBD2 (6 bases). Trimming stripped 3 bases from V and 7 bases from J, with 10 bases between. The CDR3 has 12 amino acids. This CDR3 reads CASSFGTQEQYF. The DNA for the CDR3 is TGTGCCAGCAGTTTCGGGACTCAAGAGCAGTACTTC.